This T cell receptor beta chain was identified during a study of T cell repertoires in cytomegalovirus infection. General observations from the study: HLA-C-restricted CMV-specific TCR beta clonotypes prevailed in the ex vivo response. Summed public TCR beta family frequency identified CMV carriers bearing the relevant HLA.

In TCRdb, the reads were re-called with MiXCR into one record per CDR3 protein. Among 100,000 to 150,000 distinct CDR3 sequences listed, about 32% were seen once. V was clipped by 3 bases and J by 5 bases, with 10 bases between them. There are 13 residues in the CDR3. This clonotype is medium-sized by share. Its antigen is unknown. The V call is TRBV12-3 or TRBV12-4, the J call TRBJ1-1; D is uncertain. This specimen was CD8+ T cells from cultured PBMCs, taken from culture after CMV antigen stimulation. The clonotype originates from a human donor in good health (CMV status not recorded). Some clones in this sample may be carry-over from other donors' samples. CDR3 DNA sequence: TGTGCCAGCAGTTTTTTACCGGGGACTGAAGCTTTCTTT. Translated: CASSFLPGTEAFF.